Listed here are 9 T cell receptor beta chains from one sample, sequenced in a study of PD-1 blockade in mismatch repair-deficient tumors. TCRdb's table, derived via immunoSEQ multiplex PCR, lists solely in-frame clones and lacks some. The sample shows roughly 84,000 clones, 81% of them seen only once. The sequenced sample was peripheral blood, obtained 12 weeks after starting pembrolizumab. The receptors shown here come from an adult with mismatch repair-deficient cancer.

This chain joins TRBV6-5 and TRBJ1-5, with unresolved D. The length of the CDR3 is 14 residues. V gave up 2 bases and J gave up 6 bases, with 11 bases separating them. CDR1 is MNHEY, CDR2 SVGAGI, per germline. Written as DNA, the CDR3 is TGTGCCAGCAGTTACGGGTCCGGGGTTCAGCCCCAGCATTTT. Translating it yields CASSYGSGVQPQHF.

The chain uses TRBV29-1 and TRBJ2-5; TRBD1 matches 8 bases. The CDR3 length is 12 residues. Per germline, CDR1 SQVTM and CDR2 ANQGSEA. V dropped 6 bases and J dropped 1; count of bases not matched to a gene: 1. CDR3 sequence (DNA): TGCAGCGTAGGACAGGGCCAAGAGACCCAGTACTTC. It codes for CSVGQGQETQYF.

The chain recombines TRBV30 with TRBJ2-3; 8 bases line up with TRBD2. The trim removed 2 bases at V and 5 bases at J, leaving 6 bases unmatched. CDR3 length equals 14 residues. Germline CDR1 GTSNPN, CDR2 SVGIG (reference sequence). CDR3 bases: TGTGCCTGGAGTCGAGCGGGAGTGAGAGATACGCAGTATTTT. This gives the protein CAWSRAGVRDTQYF.

The chain couples TRBV5-1 to TRBJ1-3, with 7 bases identical to TRBD1. The CDR3 extends over 17 amino acids. Trimming took 0 bases from V and 1 from J; bases not matched to a gene: 7. Germline values: CDR1 SGHRS, CDR2 YFSETQ. DNA for the CDR3: TGCGCCAGCAGCTTGGCCCGGGACAGCTCTTCTGGAAACACCATATATTTT. It yields the protein CASSLARDSSSGNTIYF. Based on the CDR3 plus reference TRBV5-1 and TRBJ1-3, the full variable domain is KAGVTQTPRYLIKTRGQQVTLSCSPISGHRSVSWYQQTPGQGLQFLFEYFSETQRNKGNFPGRFSGRQFSNSRSEMNVSTLELGDSALYLCASSLARDSSSGNTIYFGEGSWLTVV.

V and J are TRBV6-1 and TRBJ2-1; 16 nucleotides align to TRBD2. Germline CDR1 is MNHNS and CDR2 is SASEGT. This CDR3 is 17 amino acids long. V shed 3 bases and J 6 bases; nucleotides not matched to a gene: 5. Written as DNA, the CDR3 is TGTGCCAGCAGTGATGGGACTAGCGGGAGGGTAGGCAATGAGCAGTTCTTC. Amino acids: CASSDGTSGRVGNEQFF.

The chain couples TRBV5-4 to TRBJ2-1; D gene ambiguous. The germline gives CDR1 SGHNT, CDR2 YYREEE (reference sequence). V was cut by 4 bases and J by 8 bases, with 10 bases left in between. CDR3 length: 12 amino acids. The CDR3 spells CASSSLEHEQFF. CDR3 coding DNA: TGTGCCAGCAGCAGTCTAGAGCATGAGCAGTTCTTC. Based on the CDR3 plus reference TRBV5-4 and TRBJ2-1, the full variable domain is ETGVTQSPTHLIKTRGQQVTLRCSSQSGHNTVSWYQQALGQGPQFIFQYYREEENGRGNFPPRFSGLQFPNYSSELNVNALELDDSALYLCASSSLEHEQFFGPGTRLTVL.

The rearrangement links TRBV9 to TRBJ2-2; 7 bases map to TRBD1. The CDR3 has 15 residues. J lost 3 bases, V lost 4 bases, and 6 bases had no gene match. Per the germline V gene, CDR1 is SGDLS and CDR2 is YYNGEE. DNA of the CDR3: TGTGCCAGCAGCCCGGGGACAGTGGACACCGGGGAGCTGTTTTTT. This gives the protein CASSPGTVDTGELFF. Drawing the rest from reference TRBV9 and TRBJ2-2, the complete variable domain is DSGVTQTPKHLITATGQRVTLRCSPRSGDLSVYWYQQSLDQGLQFLIQYYNGEERAKGNILERFSAQQFPDLHSELNLSSLELGDSALYFCASSPGTVDTGELFFGEGSRLTVL.

V is TRBV6-6 and J is TRBJ1-2; a possible D gene is TRBD1 (5 bases). V lost 5 bases and J lost 4, with 8 bases in between. The germline V gene has CDR1 MNHNY and CDR2 SVGAGI (reference sequence). The CDR3 has 12 amino acids. CDR3 region: CASSSDSYGYTF. CDR3 DNA: TGTGCCAGCAGTAGTGACAGCTATGGCTACACCTTC.

This chain uses TRBV4-1 with TRBJ2-3; the D gene is possibly TRBD1 (5 bases). Germline CDR1 is MGHRA and CDR2 is YSYEKL. V was cut by 3 bases and J by 6 bases, with 13 bases left in between. CDR3 length: 14 amino acids. The CDR3 region has the DNA TGCGCCAGCAGCCAGCTAGGGGTCGGGGATACGCAGTATTTT. It encodes CASSQLGVGDTQYF.